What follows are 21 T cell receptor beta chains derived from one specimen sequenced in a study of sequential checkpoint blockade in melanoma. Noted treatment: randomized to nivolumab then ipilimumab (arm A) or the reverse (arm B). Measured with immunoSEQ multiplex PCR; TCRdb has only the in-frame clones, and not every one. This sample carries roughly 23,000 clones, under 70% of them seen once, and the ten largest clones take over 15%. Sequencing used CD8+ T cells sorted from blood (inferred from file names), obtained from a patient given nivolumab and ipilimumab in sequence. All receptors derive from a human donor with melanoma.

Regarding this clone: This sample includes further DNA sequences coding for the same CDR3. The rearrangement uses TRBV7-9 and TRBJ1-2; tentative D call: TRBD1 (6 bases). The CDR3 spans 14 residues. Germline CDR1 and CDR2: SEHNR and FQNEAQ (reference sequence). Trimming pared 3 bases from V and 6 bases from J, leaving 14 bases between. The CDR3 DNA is TGTGCCAGCAGCTTGCCGACAGGAGGAAATGGCTACACCTTC. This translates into CASSLPTGGNGYTF.

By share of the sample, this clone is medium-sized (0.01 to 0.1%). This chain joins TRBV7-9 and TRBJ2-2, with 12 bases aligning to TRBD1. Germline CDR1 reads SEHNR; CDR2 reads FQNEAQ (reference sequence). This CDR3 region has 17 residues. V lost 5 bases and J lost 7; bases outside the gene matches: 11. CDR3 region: CASSGRMGQGALGELFF. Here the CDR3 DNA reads TGTGCCAGCAGCGGGCGAATGGGACAGGGGGCGCTCGGGGAGCTGTTTTTT.

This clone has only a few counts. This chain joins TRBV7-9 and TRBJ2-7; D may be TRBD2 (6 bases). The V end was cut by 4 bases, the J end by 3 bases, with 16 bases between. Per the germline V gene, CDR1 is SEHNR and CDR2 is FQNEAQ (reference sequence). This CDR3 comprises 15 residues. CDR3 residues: CASSSGGGGFYEQYV. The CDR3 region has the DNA TGTGCCAGCAGCTCCGGGGGTGGGGGTTTCTACGAGCAGTACGTC.

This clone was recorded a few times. The CDR3 reads CASIFRRGSTDTQYF. The DNA of the CDR3 is TGTGCCAGCATTTTTCGCAGGGGGAGCACAGATACGCAGTATTTT. V is TRBV6-1 and J is TRBJ2-3, with 7 bases identical to TRBD1. Germline trimming cut 7 bases from V and 0 bases from J; bases unmatched to any gene: 7. Germline CDR1 MNHNS, CDR2 SASEGT. This CDR3 is built from 15 residues.

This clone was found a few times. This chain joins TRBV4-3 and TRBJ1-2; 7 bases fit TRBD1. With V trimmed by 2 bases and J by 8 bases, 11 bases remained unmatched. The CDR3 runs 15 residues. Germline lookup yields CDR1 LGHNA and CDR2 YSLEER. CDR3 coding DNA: TGCGCCAGCAGCCAAATTTGGCAGGGGGGTGTCGGCTACACCTTC. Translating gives CASSQIWQGGVGYTF.

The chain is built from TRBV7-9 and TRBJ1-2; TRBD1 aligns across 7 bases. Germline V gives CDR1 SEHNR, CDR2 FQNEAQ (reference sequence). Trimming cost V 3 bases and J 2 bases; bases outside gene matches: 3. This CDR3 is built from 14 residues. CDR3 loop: CASSLTGSNYGYTF. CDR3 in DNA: TGTGCCAGCAGCTTGACAGGGAGCAACTATGGCTACACCTTC.

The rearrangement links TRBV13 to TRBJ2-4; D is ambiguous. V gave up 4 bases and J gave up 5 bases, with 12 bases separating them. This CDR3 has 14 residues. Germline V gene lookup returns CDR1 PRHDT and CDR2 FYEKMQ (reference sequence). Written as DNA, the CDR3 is TGTGCCAGCAGCTCCCAGGTATGTGAAAACATTCAGTACTTC. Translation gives CASSSQVCENIQYF.

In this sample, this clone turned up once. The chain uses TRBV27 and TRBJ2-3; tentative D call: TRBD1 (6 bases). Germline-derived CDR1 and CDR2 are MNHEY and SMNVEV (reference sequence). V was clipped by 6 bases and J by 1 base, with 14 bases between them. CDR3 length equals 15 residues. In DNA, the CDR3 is TGTGCCAGCAGACCACGGGACAAAGGCACAGATACGCAGTATTTT. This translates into CASRPRDKGTDTQYF.

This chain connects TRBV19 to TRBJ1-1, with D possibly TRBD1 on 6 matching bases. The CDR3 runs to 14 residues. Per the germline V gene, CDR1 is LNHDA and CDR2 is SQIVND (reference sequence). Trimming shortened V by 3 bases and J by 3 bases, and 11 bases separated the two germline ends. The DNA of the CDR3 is TGTGCCAGTAGTATTCGGACAGCCCACACTGAAGCTTTCTTT. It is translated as CASSIRTAHTEAFF.

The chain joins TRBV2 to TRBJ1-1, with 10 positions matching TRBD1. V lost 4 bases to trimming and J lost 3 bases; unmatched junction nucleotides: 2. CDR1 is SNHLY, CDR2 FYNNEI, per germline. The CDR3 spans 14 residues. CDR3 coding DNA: TGTGCCAGCAGTGGGGGACAGGGGTACACTGAAGCTTTCTTT. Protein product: CASSGGQGYTEAFF.

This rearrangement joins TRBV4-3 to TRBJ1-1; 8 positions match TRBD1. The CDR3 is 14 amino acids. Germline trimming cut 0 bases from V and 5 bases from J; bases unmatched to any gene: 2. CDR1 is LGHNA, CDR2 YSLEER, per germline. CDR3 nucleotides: TGCGCCAGCAGCCAAGAGCAGGGGGCTACTGAAGCTTTCTTT. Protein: CASSQEQGATEAFF.

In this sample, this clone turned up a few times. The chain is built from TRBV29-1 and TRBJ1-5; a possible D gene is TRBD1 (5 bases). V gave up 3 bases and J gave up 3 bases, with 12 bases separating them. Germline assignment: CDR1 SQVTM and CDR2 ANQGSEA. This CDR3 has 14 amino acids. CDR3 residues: CSVEGGRINQPQHF. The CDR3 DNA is TGCAGCGTTGAGGGGGGACGGATCAATCAGCCCCAGCATTTT.

The CDR3 here is CASSQGTDYNSPLHF. The CDR3 coding sequence is TGTGCCAGCAGCCAAGGGACAGATTATAATTCACCCCTCCACTTT. The chain has TRBV4-2 and TRBJ1-6; D possibly corresponds to TRBD1 (6 bases). There are 15 residues in the CDR3. Trimming removed 1 base from V and 4 bases from J, with 8 bases in between. Looked up from germline, CDR1 is LGHNA and CDR2 is YNFKEQ.

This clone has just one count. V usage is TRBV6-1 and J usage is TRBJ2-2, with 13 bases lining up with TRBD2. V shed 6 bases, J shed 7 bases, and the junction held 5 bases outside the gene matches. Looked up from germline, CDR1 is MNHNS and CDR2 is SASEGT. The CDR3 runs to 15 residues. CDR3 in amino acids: CASRELAGGHGELFF. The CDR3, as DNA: TGTGCCAGCAGAGAACTAGCGGGGGGGCACGGGGAGCTGTTTTTT.

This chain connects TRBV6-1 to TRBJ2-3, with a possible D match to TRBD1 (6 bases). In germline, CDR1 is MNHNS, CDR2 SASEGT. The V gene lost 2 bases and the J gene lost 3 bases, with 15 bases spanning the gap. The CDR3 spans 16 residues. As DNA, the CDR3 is TGTGCCAGCAGTGAAAGAGGGGGAAGTGGGACAGATACGCAGTATTTT. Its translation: CASSERGGSGTDTQYF.

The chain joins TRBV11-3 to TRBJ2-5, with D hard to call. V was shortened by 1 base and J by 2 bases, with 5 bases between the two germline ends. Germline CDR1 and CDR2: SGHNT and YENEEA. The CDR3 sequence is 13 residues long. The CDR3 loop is CASSLGGQETQYF. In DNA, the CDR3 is TGTGCCAGCAGCTTAGGCGGACAAGAGACCCAGTACTTC. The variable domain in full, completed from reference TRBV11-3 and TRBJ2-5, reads EAGVVQSPRYKIIEKKQPVAFWCNPISGHNTLYWYLQNLGQGPELLIRYENEEAVDDSQLPKDRFSAERLKGVDSTLKIQPAELGDSAVYLCASSLGGQETQYFGPGTRLLVL.

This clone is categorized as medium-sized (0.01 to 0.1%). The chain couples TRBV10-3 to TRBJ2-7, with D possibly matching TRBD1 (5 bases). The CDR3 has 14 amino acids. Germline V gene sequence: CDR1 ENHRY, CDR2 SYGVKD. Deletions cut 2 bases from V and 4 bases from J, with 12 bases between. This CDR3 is CAISEELTEYEQYF. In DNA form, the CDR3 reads TGTGCCATCAGTGAGGAACTGACAGAGTACGAGCAGTACTTC.

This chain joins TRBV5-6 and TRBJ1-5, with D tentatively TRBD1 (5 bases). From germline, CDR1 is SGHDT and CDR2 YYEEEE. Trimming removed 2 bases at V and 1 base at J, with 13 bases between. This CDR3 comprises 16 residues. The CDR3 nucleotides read TGTGCCAGCAGCTTAGGTAGGGGTGGGAGCAATCAGCCCCAGCATTTT. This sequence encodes CASSLGRGGSNQPQHF.

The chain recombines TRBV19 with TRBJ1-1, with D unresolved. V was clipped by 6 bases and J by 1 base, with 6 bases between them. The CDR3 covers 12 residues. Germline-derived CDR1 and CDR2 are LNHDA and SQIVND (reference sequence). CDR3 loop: CASRHGNTEAFF. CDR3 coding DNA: TGTGCCAGTAGGCACGGGAACACTGAAGCTTTCTTT.

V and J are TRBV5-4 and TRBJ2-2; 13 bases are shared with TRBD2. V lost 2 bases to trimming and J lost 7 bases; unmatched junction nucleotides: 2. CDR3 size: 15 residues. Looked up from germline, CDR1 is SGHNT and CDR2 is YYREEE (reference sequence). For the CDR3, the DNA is TGTGCCAGCAGCTTACTAGCGGGGGGGAGCGGGGAGCTGTTTTTT. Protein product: CASSLLAGGSGELFF.

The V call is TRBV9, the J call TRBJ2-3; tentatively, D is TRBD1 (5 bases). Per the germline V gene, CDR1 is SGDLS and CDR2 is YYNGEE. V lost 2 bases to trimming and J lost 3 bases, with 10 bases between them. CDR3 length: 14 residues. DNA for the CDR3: TGTGCCAGCAGCGTCCACGCAGGGACAGATACGCAGTATTTT. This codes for CASSVHAGTDTQYF.